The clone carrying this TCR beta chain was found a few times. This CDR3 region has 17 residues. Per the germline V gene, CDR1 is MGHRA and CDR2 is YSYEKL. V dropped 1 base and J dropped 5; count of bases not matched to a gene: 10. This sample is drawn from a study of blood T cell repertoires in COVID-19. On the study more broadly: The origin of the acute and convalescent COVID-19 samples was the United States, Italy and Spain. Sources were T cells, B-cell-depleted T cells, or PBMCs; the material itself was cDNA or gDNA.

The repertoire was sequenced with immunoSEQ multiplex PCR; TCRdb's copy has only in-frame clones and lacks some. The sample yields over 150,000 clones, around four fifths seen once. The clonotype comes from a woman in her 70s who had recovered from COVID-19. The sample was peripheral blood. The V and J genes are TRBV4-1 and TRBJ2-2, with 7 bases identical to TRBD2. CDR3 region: CASSQVGRGGGTGELFF. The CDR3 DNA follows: TGCGCCAGCAGCCAAGTGGGGCGTGGGGGGGGGACCGGGGAGCTGTTTTTT.